This T cell receptor (beta chain) appears in the sequencing data of a study of blood T cells in healthy people across ages (dated by TCRdb to the mid-2010s). Background on the whole study: In model experiments, roughly one uniquely barcoded TCR beta cDNA molecule per two T cells was captured by template switching. Donors were grouped into four age groups: young (average roughly 17 years), middle-aged (39), aged (62) and long-lived (over 80). Age-related changes in TCR beta repertoire diversity were measured in the study by deep sequencing normalized with unique cDNA molecular identifiers. To avoid experimental bias, donors of different ages were spread randomly across the sequencing lanes. The study analyzed two additional independent replicas of 1 million unique cDNA reads from the same blood draw for two donors, one aged 18 to 30 and one aged 80 or older. What the study reported, not specific to this receptor: Donor CMV infection status was unknown, potentially confounding age-related changes in expanded clonotypes. A strong correlation was found between observed TCR beta diversity and the percentage of naive T cells measured by flow cytometry. Observed TCR beta diversity per million T cells fell roughly linearly with age, and a significant reduction was already apparent by age about 43. Estimates of total diversity based on one million sequenced T cells were regarded as lower bounds and as underestimates. Conclusive comparison of naive and antigen-experienced compartments was prevented by the profiling of bulk unsorted PBMCs. The long-lived group showed more naive CD4+ T cells, fewer expanded clones and increased TCR diversity than the aged group, suggesting age selection.

Systemically healthy Caucasian individuals from Russia, around 39 in total and aged about 6 to 90 years, were included as donors. Each donor gave approximately 10 milliliters of peripheral blood, collected into EDTA-treated Vacutainer tubes. Ficoll-Paque density-gradient centrifugation was used to isolate PBMCs, with at least 6.5 million per sample. Total RNA was extracted from PBMCs with Trizol reagent, with at least 5.5 micrograms obtained per sample. Naive CD45RAhigh/CD27high T cell percentages were measured by flow cytometry on a PBMC aliquot from every donor. Per the germline V gene (reference sequence), DFQATT is the CDR1 and SNEGSKA is the CDR2. Spanning cysteine to phenylalanine, the CDR3 consists of 17 amino acids. Just the 51-base CDR3 DNA is kept, in frame starting at base 1. Trimming takes 1 base off V and 7 bases off J; junction bases not matched to a gene: 14. Receptor libraries were prepared by 5' RACE. TCRdb names Illumina HiSeq 2500 as the instrument used. A second PCR of about 7 to 12 cycles was performed with a sample-barcoded 5' primer and a J-beta primer mix. A template-switch 5' adaptor carrying 12 random nucleotides introduced a unique molecular identifier onto each TCR beta cDNA molecule. Each sample yielded at least 3 million CDR3-containing paired-end reads. The Mint cDNA synthesis kit, primed by a TRBC-specific oligonucleotide, was used to synthesize first-strand cDNA from all RNA. All cDNA was treated with uracil-DNA glycosylase and then went through a first 18-cycle PCR with the universal primers M1SS and BC2_uni_R. As for the authors' bioinformatics: For normalization, 1 million high-quality reads were randomly selected from each sample, with every read carrying a distinct molecular identifier. Instead of being binned into consensus sequences, reads with shared molecular identifiers were discarded. CDR3 identification, clonotype clustering and error correction used MiTCR with a Q25 quality threshold and the strictest error-elimination algorithm. A nonparametric unseen species model using Euler transformation provided a lower-bound estimate of total TCR beta diversity. The public reads were run again by TCRdb, first through fastp at Q25 and then through MiXCR, and only productive beta chains were kept. Rows are unified per CDR3 protein, each entry keeping the most common DNA and genes. TCRdb's processing, not the authors' own work, is the source of the V and J calls. The sample table lists roughly 680,000 distinct CDR3 sequences, about half of them with a count of one. The biggest ten clones account for under 35% of the sample.

On this clonotype: Its antigen specificity is not known. No base qualities exist here, and no much larger clone lies one base off it.

Sequencing was done on a sample of blood. This clonotype originated in a woman aged 60-75 years in good health. The V gene is TRBV20-1 and the J gene is TRBJ2-1; TRBD2 lines up with 9 middle nucleotides. CDR3 loop: CSARAPPGSGRWNEQFF. The base sequence is TGCAGTGCTAGAGCCCCTCCAGGGAGCGGGAGGTGGAATGAGCAGTTCTTC.